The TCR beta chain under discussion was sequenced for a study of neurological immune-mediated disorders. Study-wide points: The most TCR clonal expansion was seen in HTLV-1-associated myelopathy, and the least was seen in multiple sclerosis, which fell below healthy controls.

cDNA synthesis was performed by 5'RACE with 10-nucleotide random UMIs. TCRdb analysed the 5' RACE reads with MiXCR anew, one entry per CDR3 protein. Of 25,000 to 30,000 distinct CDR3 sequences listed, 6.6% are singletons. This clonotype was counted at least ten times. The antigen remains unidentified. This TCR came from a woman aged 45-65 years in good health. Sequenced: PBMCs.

CDR3 sequence reads: CASSLEGPASGGAYEQYF. The CDR3 region has the DNA TGCGCCAGCAGCTTGGAGGGGCCGGCTAGCGGGGGGGCCTACGAGCAGTACTTC. V usage is TRBV5-1 and J usage is TRBJ2-7; 12 nucleotides align to TRBD2. V trimming: 0 bases; J trimming: 2 bases; junction bases outside the gene matches: 9. The germline V gene has CDR1 SGHRS and CDR2 YFSETQ. The CDR3 contains 18 residues.